The clone carrying this TCR beta chain has at least ten counts. Antigen specificity is unknown. Original processing methods: A distant-metastasis classifier for papillary thyroid cancer was built using CDR3 differences across clinicopathological groups. MiXCR was used by TCRdb to re-call the PCR reads. TCRdb, rather than the study authors, made the V and J calls. The table shows roughly 48,000 clones, with about 20% occurring only once. The sample belongs to a study of metastatic and nonmetastatic thyroid tumors. Study overall: Repertoire comparison spanned blood and tumor or nodule tissue of malignant and benign thyroid patients. The study's findings and limits: It was reported that TCR beta diversity was significantly higher in malignant thyroid tumors than benign nodules, in blood and tumor.

Looked up from germline, CDR1 is SGHRS and CDR2 is YFSETQ. This CDR3 has 11 residues. V shed 9 bases and J shed 8 bases, with 12 bases lying between them. Not a single patient had been given any form of treatment at any point before undergoing thyroid surgery. The chain links TRBV5-1 to TRBJ2-1, with D uncertain. The sequence was obtained from a male donor with papillary thyroid cancer or a benign thyroid nodule (not recorded which). Some clones in this sample may be carry-over from other donors' samples. Sequenced: blood. CDR3 coding DNA: TGCGCCACCCCCCCAACCGATGAGCAGTTCTTC. Translated: CATPPTDEQFF. The full variable domain, in which reference TRBV5-1 and TRBJ2-1 provide the parts outside the CDR3, is KAGVTQTPRYLIKTRGQQVTLSCSPISGHRSVSWYQQTPGQGLQFLFEYFSETQRNKGNFPGRFSGRQFSNSRSEMNVSTLELGDSALYLCATPPTDEQFFGPGTRLTVL.